This TCR beta chain was retrieved from a study of cytomegalovirus exposure and HLA in healthy donors. The study, taken as a whole, reports: Earlier analysis yielded a pattern in which most TCR beta V segments were productive about 87% or about 30% of the time. Some TCR beta chains (164 of them) were listed as cytomegalovirus-associated.

With respect to this clone: Its matching antigen is unknown.

Primers included in the PCR were 60 Vbeta and 13 Jbeta primers. Some clones are missing from TCRdb's copy, which holds only in-frame ones; the method was immunoSEQ multiplex PCR. Counted here are approximately 290,000 clones, approximately 80% occurring once; the ten biggest clones make up 0.3% to 0.35%. Sequenced material: PBMCs. The sequence came from a girl aged 2-10 years in good health and CMV-seronegative.

CDR3 loop: CASNFRVGNEKLFF. CDR3 DNA sequence: TGTGCCAGCAATTTCAGGGTCGGTAACGAAAAACTGTTTTTT. The chain couples TRBV6-1 to TRBJ1-4, with D possibly TRBD1 on 5 matching bases. CDR3 length: 14 amino acids. Germline V lookup: CDR1 MNHNS, CDR2 SASEGT. The V end lost 7 bases, the J end lost 8 bases, and 17 bases lay between the germline ends.